The 6 T cell receptor beta chains below were found in one sample sequenced in a study of T-cell reconstitution after alpha-beta-depleted transplantation in children. TCRbeta library construction was performed incorporating unique molecular identifiers. A single record per CDR3 protein comes from TCRdb applying MiXCR to the PCR reads. Seen here are about 100,000 distinct CDR3 sequences, under 9% observed once, and the top ten hold roughly 15%. This specimen consisted of PBMCs, obtained before TCRalphabeta/CD19-depleted stem cell transplant. The receptors here all came from a boy younger than 10 with acute lymphoblastic leukemia, due to receive a stem cell transplant.

This clonotype came up a few times. This sequence joins TRBV20-1 and TRBJ2-5; 7 bases are shared with TRBD2. Germline CDR1 DFQATT, CDR2 SNEGSKA (reference sequence). Trimming at V came to 6 bases and at J to 2 bases, leaving 6 bases not matched to a gene. The CDR3 has 13 amino acids. Written as DNA, the CDR3 is TGCAGTGCCCCCGGGGAGGGGCAAGAGACCCAGTACTTC. This gives the protein CSAPGEGQETQYF.

In its sample, this clonotype was seen many times. The V call is TRBV11-2, the J call TRBJ1-3; no clear D gene. V lost 5 bases to trimming and J lost 0 bases, with 11 bases between them. The CDR3 extends over 15 amino acids. Per germline, CDR1 SGHAT and CDR2 FQNNGV. For the CDR3, the DNA is TGTGCCAGCAGCACAACGGACGGCTCTGGAAACACCATATATTTT. It encodes CASSTTDGSGNTIYF.

This clonotype has ten or more counts. The chain is built from TRBV12-3 or TRBV12-4 and TRBJ2-7; D is undetermined. Trimming took 2 bases from V and 3 from J, leaving 17 bases between them. This CDR3 has 16 residues. CDR3 DNA: TGTGCCAGCAGTTTAAAGAGAATATCGGTATACTACGAGCAGTACTTC. It specifies CASSLKRISVYYEQYF.

The chain has TRBV7-9 and TRBJ2-1, with TRBD2 matching 7 bases. The CDR3 spans 16 residues. V was pared by 3 bases and J by 0 bases, with 5 bases of the junction left unmatched. Germline values: CDR1 SEHNR, CDR2 FQNEAQ (reference sequence). CDR3 bases: TGTGCCAGCAGCTTTTCTTGGACTAGCTCCTACAATGAGCAGTTCTTC. The encoded protein is CASSFSWTSSYNEQFF.

This clonotype occurred many times. The V gene is TRBV12-3 or TRBV12-4, the J gene TRBJ2-1, with TRBD2 matching 8 bases. The CDR3 is 14 amino acids. Unmatched junction bases numbered 8, after V lost 5 bases and J lost 8 bases. In DNA form, the CDR3 reads TGTGCCAGCAGTCCCCGGACTAGCCTTTATGAGCAGTTCTTC. Translation gives CASSPRTSLYEQFF.

This clonotype was seen at least ten times. The CDR3 reads CASSRDRGYEKLFF. The CDR3, as DNA: TGTGCCAGCAGCCGCGACAGGGGGTACGAAAAACTGTTTTTT. V is TRBV7-2 and J is TRBJ1-4; the match to TRBD1 covers 9 bases. With V trimmed by 5 bases and J by 8 bases, 6 bases remained unmatched. CDR1 is SGHTA and CDR2 is FQGNSA in the germline V gene. The CDR3 spans 14 residues.